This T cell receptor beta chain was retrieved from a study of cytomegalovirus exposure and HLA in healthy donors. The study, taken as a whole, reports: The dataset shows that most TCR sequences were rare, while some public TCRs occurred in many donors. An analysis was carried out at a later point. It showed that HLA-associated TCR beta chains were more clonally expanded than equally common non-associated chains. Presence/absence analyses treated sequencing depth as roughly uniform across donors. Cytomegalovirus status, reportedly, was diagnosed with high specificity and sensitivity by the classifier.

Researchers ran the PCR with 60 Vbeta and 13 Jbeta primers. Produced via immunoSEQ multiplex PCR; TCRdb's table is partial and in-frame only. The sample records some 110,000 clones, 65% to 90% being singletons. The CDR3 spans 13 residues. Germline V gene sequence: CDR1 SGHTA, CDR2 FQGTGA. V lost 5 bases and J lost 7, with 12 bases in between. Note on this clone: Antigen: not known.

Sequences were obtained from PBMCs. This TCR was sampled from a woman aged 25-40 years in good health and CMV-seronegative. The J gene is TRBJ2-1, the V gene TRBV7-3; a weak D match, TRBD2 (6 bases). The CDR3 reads CASSQGGGNEQFF. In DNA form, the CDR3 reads TGTGCCAGCAGCCAAGGTGGGGGGAATGAGCAGTTCTTC.